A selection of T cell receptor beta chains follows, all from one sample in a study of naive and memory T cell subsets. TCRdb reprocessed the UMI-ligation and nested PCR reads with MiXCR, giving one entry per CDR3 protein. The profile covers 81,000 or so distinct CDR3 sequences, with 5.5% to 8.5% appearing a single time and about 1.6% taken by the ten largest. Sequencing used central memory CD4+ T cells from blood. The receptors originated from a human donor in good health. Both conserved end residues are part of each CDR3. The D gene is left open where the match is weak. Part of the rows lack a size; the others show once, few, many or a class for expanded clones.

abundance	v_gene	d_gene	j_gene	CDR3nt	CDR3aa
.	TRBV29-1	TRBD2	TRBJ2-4	TGCAGCGTTGTCGGTTTGGCGGGGGGAGCCAAAAACATTCAGTACTTC	CSVVGLAGGAKNIQYF
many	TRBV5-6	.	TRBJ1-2	TGTGCCAGCAGCCTCGTGGGGCCCGTGTTAAATGGCTACACCTTC	CASSLVGPVLNGYTF
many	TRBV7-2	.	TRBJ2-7	TGTGCCAGCAGCAAGCAGGGATTATACGAGCAGTACTTC	CASSKQGLYEQYF
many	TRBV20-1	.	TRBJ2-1	TGCAGTGCCGGACAGGCAGGGGGGGGTGAGCAGTTCTTC	CSAGQAGGGEQFF
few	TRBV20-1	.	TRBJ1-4	TGCAGTGCTAGAGGCCCAAGAGGAAAACTGTTTTTT	CSARGPRGKLFF
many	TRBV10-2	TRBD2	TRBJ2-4	TGCGCCAGCAGTGAGTTTGCAGCGGGGGGGGATTGGGCCAAAAACATTCAGTACTTC	CASSEFAAGGDWAKNIQYF
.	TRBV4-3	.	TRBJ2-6	TGCGCCAGCAGCCAAGCAAGAGGCCCTGGGGCCAACGTCCTGACTTTC	CASSQARGPGANVLTF
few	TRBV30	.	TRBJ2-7	TGTGCCTGGAGTGTTGTCAAGAGCGAGCAGTACTTC	CAWSVVKSEQYF
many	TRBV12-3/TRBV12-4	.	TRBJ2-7	TGTGCCAGCAGTACAACCTACGAGCAGTACTTC	CASSTTYEQYF
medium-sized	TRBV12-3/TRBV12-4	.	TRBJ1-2	TGTGCCAGCAGTTTTGGCTATGGCTACACCTTC	CASSFGYGYTF
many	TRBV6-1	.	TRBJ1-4	TGTGCCAGCAGTAGGATTCCGAATAATGAAAAACTGTTTTTT	CASSRIPNNEKLFF
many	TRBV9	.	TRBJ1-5	TGTGCCAGCAGCCAACAGGGCTACAGCAATCAGCCCCAGCATTTT	CASSQQGYSNQPQHF
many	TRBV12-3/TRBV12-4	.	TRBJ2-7	TGTGCCAGCACTCCAGGGGGAGGCCCCTACGAGCAGTACTTC	CASTPGGGPYEQYF
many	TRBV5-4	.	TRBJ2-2	TGTGCCAGCAGCTTGGTGGGGCTGAACACCGGGGAGCTGTTTTTT	CASSLVGLNTGELFF
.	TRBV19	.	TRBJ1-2	TGTGCCAGTAGTATCTGGGGTGGCTACACCTTC	CASSIWGGYTF
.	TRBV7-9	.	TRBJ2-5	TGTGCCAGCAGCTTATCACTGGGATCCTTCCAAGAGACCCAGTACTTC	CASSLSLGSFQETQYF
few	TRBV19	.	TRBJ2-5	TGTGCCAGTGGCCAGGGGGAGACCCAGTACTTC	CASGQGETQYF
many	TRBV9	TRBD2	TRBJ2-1	TGTGCCAGCAGCCAAGAAAGGGTGTGGGGGGGGTCTGAGCAGTTCTTC	CASSQERVWGGSEQFF
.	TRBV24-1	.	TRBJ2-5	TGTGCCACCAGTGATTTCACGGGATCAGAGACCCAGTACTTC	CATSDFTGSETQYF
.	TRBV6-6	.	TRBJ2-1	TGTGCCAGCAGTTCCCACATGAAGTCGGATGAGCAGTTCTTC	CASSSHMKSDEQFF
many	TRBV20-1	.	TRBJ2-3	TGCAGTGCTAGAGTTGACCCGCGGCAGGATACGCAGTATTTT	CSARVDPRQDTQYF
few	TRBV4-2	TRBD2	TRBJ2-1	TGTGCCAGCAGCCAAGGACTAGCGGGGGCCTACAATGAGCAGTTCTTC	CASSQGLAGAYNEQFF
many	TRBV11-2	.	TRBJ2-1	TGTGCCAGCAGCCAACATTCTCTAGCTAAGTACAATGAGCAGTTCTTC	CASSQHSLAKYNEQFF
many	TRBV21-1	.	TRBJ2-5	TGTGCCAGCAGCAAAGAGGACACCCTCCAAGAGACCCAGTACTTC	CASSKEDTLQETQYF
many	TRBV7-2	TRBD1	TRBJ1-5	TGTGCCAGCAGCTTACAGGGGGGTGGCAATCAGCCCCAGCATTTT	CASSLQGGGNQPQHF
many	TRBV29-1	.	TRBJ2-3	TGCAGCGGGGGAGTGGTTGGGGGGACAGATACGCAGTATTTT	CSGGVVGGTDTQYF
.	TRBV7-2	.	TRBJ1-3	TGTGCCAGCAGCTTAAGGGGGGGGCGGGACTCTGGAAACACCATATATTTT	CASSLRGGRDSGNTIYF
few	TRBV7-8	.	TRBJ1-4	TGTGCCAGCAGCCCCCACCGCCCCTCGACTAATGAAAAACTGTTTTTT	CASSPHRPSTNEKLFF
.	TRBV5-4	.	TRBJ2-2	TGTGCCAGCAGCTTTTCTGCGAACACCGGGGAGCTGTTTTTT	CASSFSANTGELFF
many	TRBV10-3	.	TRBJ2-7	TGTGCCATCGGGGGACGAGGCTACGAGCAGTACTTC	CAIGGRGYEQYF
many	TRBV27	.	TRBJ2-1	TGTGCCAGCAGTCTCCGCACAGGAACGCCGCAAAATGAGCAGTTCTTC	CASSLRTGTPQNEQFF
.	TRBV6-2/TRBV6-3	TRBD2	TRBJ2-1	TGTGCCAGCAGAGGCGGGGGACGCTACAATGAGCAGTTCTTC	CASRGGGRYNEQFF
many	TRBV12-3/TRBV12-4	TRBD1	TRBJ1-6	TGTGCCAGCAGTTTACAGGGGGGCAGATCACCCCTCCACTTT	CASSLQGGRSPLHF
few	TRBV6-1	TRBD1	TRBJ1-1	TGTGCCAGCAGTTTCCCTGCCGGGACAGGGGGCCTGAACACTGAAGCTTTCTTT	CASSFPAGTGGLNTEAFF
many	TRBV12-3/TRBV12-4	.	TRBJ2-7	TGTGCCAGCAGTTTGGGACATGCAGGCGAGCAGTACTTC	CASSLGHAGEQYF
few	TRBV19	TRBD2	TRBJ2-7	TGTGCCACCCGGGACTACCGGATTGGGGAGCAGTACTTC	CATRDYRIGEQYF
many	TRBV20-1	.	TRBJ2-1	TGCAGTGCTAGAGATCCGGCGGCCCCGACCCAGTTCTTC	CSARDPAAPTQFF
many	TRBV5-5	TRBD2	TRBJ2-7	TGTGCCAGCAGCTTGGGGAGCGGGGGGAGCTCCTACGAGCAGTACTTC	CASSLGSGGSSYEQYF
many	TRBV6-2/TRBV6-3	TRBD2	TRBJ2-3	TGTGCCAGCAGTCTTCTAGCGGGAGAAGCAGATACGCAGTATTTT	CASSLLAGEADTQYF
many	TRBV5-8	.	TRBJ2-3	TGTGCCAGCAGCTTTGAGATACGAGATACGCAGTATTTT	CASSFEIRDTQYF
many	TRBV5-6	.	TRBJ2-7	TGTGCCAGCAGCTTGGGGAATGCCCGACGGACCTCCTACGAGCAGTACTTC	CASSLGNARRTSYEQYF
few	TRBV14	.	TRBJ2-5	TGTGCCAGCAGCCAACGGAAGGGGAAAGAGACCCAGTACTTC	CASSQRKGKETQYF
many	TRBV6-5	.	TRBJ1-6	TGTGCCAGCCACCCCCGGGTTAATCTCAATTCACCCCTCCACTTT	CASHPRVNLNSPLHF
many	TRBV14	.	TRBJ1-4	TGTGCCAGCAGCCAAGATTACGGGTCGGGTGAAAAACTGTTTTTT	CASSQDYGSGEKLFF
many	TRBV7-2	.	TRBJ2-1	TGTGCCAGCAGCTTAAAGCCTAACTCCTACAATGAGCAGTTCTTC	CASSLKPNSYNEQFF
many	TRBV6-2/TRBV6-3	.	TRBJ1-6	TGTGCCAGCAGTTACAGCCCGCGGGGCAATTCACCCCTCCACTTT	CASSYSPRGNSPLHF
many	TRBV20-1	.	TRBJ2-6	TGCAGTGCTAGTACCCCGGCAGGGATCAACTCTGGGGCCAACGTCCTGACTTTC	CSASTPAGINSGANVLTF
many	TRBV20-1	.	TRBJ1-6	TGCAGTGCTAGGCGACCGTCCCTTAATTCACCCCTCCACTTT	CSARRPSLNSPLHF
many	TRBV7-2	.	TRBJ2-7	TGTGCCAGCAGCTTATCGGGGGTGAGCTACGAGCAGTACTTC	CASSLSGVSYEQYF
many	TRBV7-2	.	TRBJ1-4	TGTGCCAGCAGCTCAAAAGGACTGATGGGGGAAAAACTGTTTTTT	CASSSKGLMGEKLFF
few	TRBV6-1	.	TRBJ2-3	TGTGCCAGCACTATCGGGGCAGGGGCTGGAGATACGCAGTATTTT	CASTIGAGAGDTQYF